This T cell receptor beta chain was recovered during a study of shared clonotypes between healthy human individuals. As for the study in general: Donors consisted of two women and a few men between 18 and 49.

Trimming removed 2 bases at V and 5 bases at J, with 13 bases between. The CDR3 consists of 15 residues. Germline assignment: CDR1 MNHEY and CDR2 SMNVEV (reference sequence). TCRdb keeps only in-frame clones here, not all; method: immunoSEQ multiplex PCR. The sample holds under 700,000 clones, about 95% seen once. The naive CD8 population came from CD45RO-negative cells selected for CCR7, without terminally differentiated effector memory CD45RA+ cells. Input material: naive CD8+ T cells sorted from blood. The gene calls are TRBV27 and TRBJ1-5; possibly TRBD1 for D (6 bases). The sequence was collected from a woman in her thirties in good health. CDR3 sequence (DNA): TGTGCCAGCAGTTTAGGAACAGGGCAAGATCAGCCCCAGCATTTT. Translating gives CASSLGTGQDQPQHF.